In its sample, the clone carrying this TCR beta chain was seen a few times. Its antigen remains unidentified. Germline V gene sequence: CDR1 SGHDN, CDR2 FVKESK. The CDR3 contains 15 residues. V shed 10 bases and J shed 4 bases, with 21 bases lying between them. This entry is derived from a study of T cells after yellow fever vaccination. Study-wide findings and caveats: Booster sampling recovered most clones from primary vaccination (96% CD4, 88% CD8). The secondary response was weaker, and its peak arrived faster, on day 5 versus 15.

TCRdb reprocessed the 5' RACE reads via MiXCR and lists one record per CDR3 protein. The sample shows 500,000 to 650,000 distinct CDR3 sequences, approximately 13% of them seen only once. This chain links TRBV14 with TRBJ2-3, with D perhaps TRBD2 (6 bases). The specimen was PBMCs, collected on the day of the yellow fever booster vaccination. This sequence originates from a young man who received the YFV17D yellow fever vaccine. Here the CDR3 reads CAIQEAGMAADTQYF. DNA of the CDR3: TGTGCCATCCAGGAGGCGGGGATGGCCGCAGATACGCAGTATTTT.